One sample yielded the 11 T cell receptor beta chains listed below, sequenced in a study of regulatory T cells in long-lasting Graves disease. Researchers made TCR beta libraries by using iRepertoire HTBI primers and running Arm-PCR on CDR3 regions. TCRdb itself ran the multiplex PCR reads through MiXCR, one entry per CDR3 protein. Found here are around 330,000 distinct CDR3 sequences, 18% of them singletons; the top ten hold more than 35%. Documented time point: newly diagnosed GD, antithyroid drugs for less than 3 months. From PBMCs, RNA was extracted and then used to make the TCR library. The sample was peripheral blood mononuclear cells (PBMCs), taken at new diagnosis, from a patient treated with antithyroid drugs. These receptors came from a female donor with Graves disease.

In this sample, this clonotype turned up many times. The chain couples TRBV27 to TRBJ1-6, with 9 bases matching TRBD1. This CDR3 region has 16 residues. Per germline, CDR1 MNHEY and CDR2 SMNVEV (reference sequence). V trimming: 6 bases; J trimming: 8 bases; junction bases outside the gene matches: 11. The CDR3 DNA sequence: TGTGCCAGCAGCACCCGACAGGGGGTGGGGCATTCACCCCTCCACTTT. Translating it yields CASSTRQGVGHSPLHF.

This clonotype occurred many times. The chain couples TRBV27 to TRBJ1-6; 8 bases align to TRBD1. V lost 5 bases and J lost 7; bases outside the gene matches: 7. Germline V gene lookup returns CDR1 MNHEY and CDR2 SMNVEV (reference sequence). This CDR3 is 15 amino acids long. The DNA for the CDR3 is TGTGCCAGCAGTATCGGGACAGGCGGAAATTCACCCCTCCACTTT. It is translated as CASSIGTGGNSPLHF.

This clonotype turned up a few times. V and J are TRBV11-2 and TRBJ1-6; the D is unclear. The CDR3 length is 13 residues. CDR1 is SGHAT, CDR2 FQNNGV, per germline. The V gene lost 0 bases and the J gene lost 10 bases, with 7 bases spanning the gap. CDR3 sequence (DNA): TGTGCCAGCAGCTTAGAGGCAGGATCACCCCTCCACTTT. It specifies CASSLEAGSPLHF.

The chain couples TRBV25-1 to TRBJ1-4; D not certain. The CDR3 is 15 residues long. V was trimmed by 1 base and J by 7 bases, leaving 13 bases between them. Germline values: CDR1 MGHDK, CDR2 SYGVNS. CDR3 region: CASSESGIGGEKLFF. CDR3 sequence (DNA): TGTGCCAGCAGTGAATCCGGGATTGGTGGTGAAAAACTGTTTTTT.

Ten or more counts support this clonotype. CDR3 protein: CASSLAGLAGIYEQYF. As DNA, the CDR3 is TGTGCCAGCAGCTTAGCGGGTTTAGCGGGAATTTACGAGCAGTACTTC. The chain couples TRBV7-9 to TRBJ2-7, with 8 bases fitting TRBD2. The trim removed 0 bases at V and 4 bases at J, leaving 8 bases unmatched. Looked up from germline, CDR1 is SEHNR and CDR2 is FQNEAQ (reference sequence). The CDR3 sequence is 16 residues long. Full variable domain (missing parts from reference TRBV7-9 and TRBJ2-7): DTGVSQNPRHKITKRGQNVTFRCDPISEHNRLYWYRQTLGQGPEFLTYFQNEAQLEKSRLLSDRFSAERPKGSFSTLEIQRTEQGDSAMYLCASSLAGLAGIYEQYFGPGTRLTVT.

Comment on this clonotype: Just one base apart from a much larger clone, this may be a read error. The chain is built from TRBV2 and TRBJ1-4, with TRBD1 as a possible D gene (6 bases). Looked up from germline, CDR1 is SNHLY and CDR2 is FYNNEI. The CDR3 has 14 amino acids. The CDR3 DNA follows: TGTGCCAGCAGGGACACAGGGACCAGGGAAAAACTGTCTTTT. Amino acid sequence: CASRDTGTREKLSF.

This clonotype was detected many times. The CDR3, as DNA: TGCAGTGCTAACCCGGGACAGCGTCAAGAGACCCAGTACTTC. This translates into CSANPGQRQETQYF. The genes are TRBV20-1 and TRBJ2-5; TRBD1 matches 7 bases. The germline CDR1 and CDR2 sequences are DFQATT and SNEGSKA (reference sequence). This CDR3 region has 14 residues. Unmatched junction bases numbered 7, after V lost 4 bases and J lost 2 bases.

This clonotype was observed at least ten times. The genes are TRBV12-3 or TRBV12-4 and TRBJ2-3, with TRBD1 as a possible D gene (5 bases). V lost 6 bases and J 6 bases, leaving 16 bases between the germline ends. This CDR3 has 14 residues. The CDR3 loop reads CASRSSPTGDTQYF. As DNA, the CDR3 is TGTGCCAGCAGATCATCCCCCACAGGCGATACGCAGTATTTT.

V and J are TRBV2 and TRBJ2-1; D may match TRBD1 or TRBD2 (5 bases each). CDR1 and CDR2 (germline): SNHLY, FYNNEI. The length of the CDR3 is 11 residues. Trimming took 6 bases from V and 12 from J, leaving 12 bases between them. In DNA form, the CDR3 reads TGTGCCAGCAGATGGGGGTTGGCGCAGTTCTTC. Translation: CASRWGLAQFF.

This clonotype came up once. This may come from a read error, since a much larger clone is one base off. The rearrangement uses TRBV20-1 and TRBJ2-1; no clear D gene. Germline CDR1 and CDR2: DFQATT and SNEGSKA (reference sequence). This CDR3 comprises 13 residues. This CDR3 reads CSARDLRYNKQFF. In nucleotides, the CDR3 is TGCAGTGCTAGAGATCTGCGGTACAATAAGCAGTTCTTC.

This clonotype was counted at least ten times. The chain joins TRBV20-1 to TRBJ1-2; tentatively, D is TRBD1 (5 bases). V gave up 4 bases and J gave up 1 base, with 7 bases separating them. This CDR3 is built from 12 residues. The germline CDR1 and CDR2 sequences are DFQATT and SNEGSKA (reference sequence). The CDR3 loop is CSANRLNYGYTF. Here the CDR3 DNA reads TGCAGTGCTAACAGGCTTAACTATGGCTACACCTTC.